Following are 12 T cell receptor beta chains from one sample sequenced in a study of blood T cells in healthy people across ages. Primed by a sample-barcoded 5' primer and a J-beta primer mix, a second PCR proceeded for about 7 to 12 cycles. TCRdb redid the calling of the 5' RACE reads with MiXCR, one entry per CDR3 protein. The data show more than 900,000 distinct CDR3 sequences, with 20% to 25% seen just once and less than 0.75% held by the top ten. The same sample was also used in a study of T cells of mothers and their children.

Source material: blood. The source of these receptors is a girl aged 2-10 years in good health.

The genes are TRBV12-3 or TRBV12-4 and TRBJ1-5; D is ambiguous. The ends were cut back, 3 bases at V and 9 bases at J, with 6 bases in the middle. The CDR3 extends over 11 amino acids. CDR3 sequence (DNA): TGTGCCAGCAGTTTTAAGGGGCCCCAGCATTTT. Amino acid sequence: CASSFKGPQHF.

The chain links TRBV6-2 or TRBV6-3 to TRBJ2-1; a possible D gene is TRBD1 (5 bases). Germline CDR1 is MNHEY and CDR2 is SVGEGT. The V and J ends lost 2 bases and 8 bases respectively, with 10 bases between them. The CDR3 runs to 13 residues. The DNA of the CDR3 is TGTGCCAGCAGTTACAGGACACCCCATGAGCAGTTCTTC. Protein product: CASSYRTPHEQFF.

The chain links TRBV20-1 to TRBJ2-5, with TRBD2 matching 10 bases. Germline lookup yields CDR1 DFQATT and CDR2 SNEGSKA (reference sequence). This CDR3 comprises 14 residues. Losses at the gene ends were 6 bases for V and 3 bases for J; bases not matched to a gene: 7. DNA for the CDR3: TGCAGTGCATCAACCGGACTAGCGGAAGAGACCCAGTACTTC. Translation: CSASTGLAEETQYF.

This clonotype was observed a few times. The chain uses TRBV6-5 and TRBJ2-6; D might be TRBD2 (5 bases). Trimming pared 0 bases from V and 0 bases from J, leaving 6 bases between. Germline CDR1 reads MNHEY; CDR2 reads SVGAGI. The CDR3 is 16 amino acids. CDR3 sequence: CASSYSRDSGANVLTF. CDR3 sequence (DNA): TGTGCCAGCAGTTACTCGAGGGACTCTGGGGCCAACGTCCTGACTTTC.

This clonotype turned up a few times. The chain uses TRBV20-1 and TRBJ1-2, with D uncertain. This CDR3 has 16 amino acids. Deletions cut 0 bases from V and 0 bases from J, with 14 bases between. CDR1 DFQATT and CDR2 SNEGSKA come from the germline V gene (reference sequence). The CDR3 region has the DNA TGCAGTGCTAGAGATGGGTTGGGAGAAGCTAACTATGGCTACACCTTC. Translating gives CSARDGLGEANYGYTF.

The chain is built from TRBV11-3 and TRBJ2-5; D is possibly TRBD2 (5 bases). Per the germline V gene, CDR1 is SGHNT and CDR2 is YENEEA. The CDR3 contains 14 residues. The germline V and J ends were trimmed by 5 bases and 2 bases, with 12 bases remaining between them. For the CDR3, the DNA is TGTGCCAGCAGCATCGTGAGGGCGCAAGAGACCCAGTACTTC. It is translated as CASSIVRAQETQYF.

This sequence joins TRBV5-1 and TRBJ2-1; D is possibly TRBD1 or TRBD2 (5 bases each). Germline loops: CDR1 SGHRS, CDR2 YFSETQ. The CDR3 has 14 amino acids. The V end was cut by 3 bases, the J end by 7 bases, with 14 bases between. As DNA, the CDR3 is TGCGCCAGCAGCTCCACGGGGCTAGAAAATGAGCAGTTCTTC. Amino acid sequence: CASSSTGLENEQFF.

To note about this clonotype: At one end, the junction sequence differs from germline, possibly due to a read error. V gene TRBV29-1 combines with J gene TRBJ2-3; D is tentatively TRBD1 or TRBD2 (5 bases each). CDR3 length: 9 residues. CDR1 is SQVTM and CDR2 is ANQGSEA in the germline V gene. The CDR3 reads CSVAGTGNF. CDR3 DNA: TGCAGCGTGGCCGGGACGGGTAATTTT.

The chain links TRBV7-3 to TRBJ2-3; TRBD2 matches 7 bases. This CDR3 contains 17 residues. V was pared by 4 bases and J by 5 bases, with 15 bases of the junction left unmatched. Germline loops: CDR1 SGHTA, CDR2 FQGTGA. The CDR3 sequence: CASSSNPPASGLDTQYF. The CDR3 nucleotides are TGTGCCAGCAGCTCAAACCCTCCGGCTAGCGGATTAGATACGCAGTATTTT.

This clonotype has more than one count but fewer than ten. In DNA form, the CDR3 reads TGTGCCAGCAGTCAAGAAAGACTAGCGGGAGACAATGAGCAGTTCTTC. Translated, it gives CASSQERLAGDNEQFF. The chain uses TRBV6-2 or TRBV6-3 and TRBJ2-1; 12 bases match TRBD2. This CDR3 has 16 residues. Trimming cost V 5 bases and J 5 bases; bases outside gene matches: 7. Per germline, CDR1 MNHEY and CDR2 SVGEGT.

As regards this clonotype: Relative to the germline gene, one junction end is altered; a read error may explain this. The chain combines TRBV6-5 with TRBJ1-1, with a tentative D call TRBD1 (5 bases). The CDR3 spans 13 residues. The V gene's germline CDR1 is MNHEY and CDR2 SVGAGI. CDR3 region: CASRTPRGTEVFF. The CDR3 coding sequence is TGTGCCAGCAGAACCCCCCGGGGGACTGAAGTTTTCTTT.

The CDR3 sequence: CASSQEGYYNEQFF. The CDR3 region has the DNA TGTGCCAGCAGCCAAGAGGGTTACTACAATGAGCAGTTCTTC. This rearrangement joins TRBV4-2 to TRBJ2-1; D not certain. The CDR3 loop spans 14 amino acids. Trimming took off 0 bases at V and 3 bases at J, with 6 bases between the two ends. Germline V lookup: CDR1 LGHNA, CDR2 YNFKEQ.